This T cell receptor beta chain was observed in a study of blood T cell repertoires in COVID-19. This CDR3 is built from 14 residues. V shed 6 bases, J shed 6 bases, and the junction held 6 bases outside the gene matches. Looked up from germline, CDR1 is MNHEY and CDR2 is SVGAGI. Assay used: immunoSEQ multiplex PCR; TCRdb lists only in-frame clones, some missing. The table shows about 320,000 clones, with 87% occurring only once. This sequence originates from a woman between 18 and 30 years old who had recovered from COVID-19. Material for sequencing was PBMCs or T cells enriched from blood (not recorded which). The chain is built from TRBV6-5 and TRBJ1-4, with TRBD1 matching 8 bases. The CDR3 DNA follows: TGTGCCAGCAGGACAGGGGAGGGGTATGAAAAACTGTTTTTT. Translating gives CASRTGEGYEKLFF.